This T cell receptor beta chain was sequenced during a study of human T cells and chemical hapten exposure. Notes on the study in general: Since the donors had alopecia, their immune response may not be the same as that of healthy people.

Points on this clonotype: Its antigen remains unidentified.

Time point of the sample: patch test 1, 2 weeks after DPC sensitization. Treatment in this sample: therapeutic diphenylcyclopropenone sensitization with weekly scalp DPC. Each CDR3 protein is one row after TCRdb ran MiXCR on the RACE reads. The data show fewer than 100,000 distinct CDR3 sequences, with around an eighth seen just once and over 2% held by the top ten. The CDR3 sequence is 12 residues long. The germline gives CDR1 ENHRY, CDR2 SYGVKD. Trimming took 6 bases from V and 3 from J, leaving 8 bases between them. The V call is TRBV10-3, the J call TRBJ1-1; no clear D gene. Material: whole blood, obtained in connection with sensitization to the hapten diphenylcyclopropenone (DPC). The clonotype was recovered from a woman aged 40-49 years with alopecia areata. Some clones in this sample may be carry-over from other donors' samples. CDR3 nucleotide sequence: TGTGCCATCAGGGGGAGAGACACTGAAGCTTTCTTT. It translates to CAIRGRDTEAFF.